This TCR beta chain was obtained from a study of CD8+CD57+ T cells in acquired aplastic anemia. Across the study: The sorted CD4+ and CD8+ cells yielded an average approximately 3.2 ug of DNA. Study conclusions and caveats: Levels of CD8+ Simpson's diversity were not significantly distinct in patients versus controls.

TCR beta VDJ and CDR3 profiling used genomic DNA as template. TCRdb re-derived calls from the reads in MiXCR, one entry per CDR3 protein. Here the sample spans approximately 190,000 distinct CDR3 sequences, less than 60% being singletons. Sequencing was done on patients that had shown CD8+CD57+ cell expansion by flow cytometry. Each patient had severe acquired aplastic anemia. Blood came from patients not yet given any therapy. Worth noting for this clonotype: Its antigen remains unknown. Possible read error: a much larger clone is one base away.

From germline, CDR1 is ENHRY and CDR2 SYGVKD. The CDR3 consists of 15 residues. Sequenced: sorted CD4+, CD8+, or CD8+CD57+ T cells (not recorded which) from PBMCs. The TCR was taken from a human donor with aplastic anemia. The chain employs TRBV10-3 and TRBJ2-5; the D is unclear. The CDR3: CASSYSFRVQEAQYF. DNA of the CDR3: TGTGCCAGCAGTTACTCCTTTCGGGTCCAAGAGGCCCAGTACTTC.